A selection of T cell receptor beta chains follows, all from one sample in a study of CD8 T cells in ankylosing spondylitis. One entry per CDR3 protein, called by TCRdb with MiXCR from the 5' RACE reads. The sample has 300,000 to 400,000 distinct CDR3 sequences, approximately 20% seen once. The specimen sequenced was blood, either unsorted or a sorted T cell fraction (not recorded which). The source of these receptors is a male donor with ankylosing spondylitis. Both conserved end residues are part of each CDR3. The D gene is left open where the match is weak. Rows give clone size only sometimes, using once, few, many, or a class for an expanded clone.

>TRBV20-1|few|-|TRBJ2-3
CSASRWDDTDTQYF
TGCAGTGCTAGTCGTTGGGACGACACAGATACGCAGTATTTT
>TRBV9|many|-|TRBJ2-7
CASGGGSGYEQYF
TGTGCCAGCGGTGGCGGGTCGGGTTACGAGCAGTACTTC
>TRBV2|few|-|TRBJ1-4
CASNSGLDEKLFF
TGTGCCAGCAATTCAGGGCTAGATGAAAAACTGTTTTTT
>TRBV2|-|-|TRBJ1-4
CASSEALRGLNEKLFF
TGTGCCAGCAGTGAAGCGCTTCGGGGTCTTAATGAAAAACTGTTTTTT
>TRBV11-2|many|-|TRBJ2-5
CASSFGSGQETQYF
TGTGCCAGCAGCTTCGGTAGCGGCCAAGAGACCCAGTACTTC
>TRBV15|few|TRBD2|TRBJ2-1
CATSRERTSGREQFF
TGTGCCACCAGCAGAGAACGGACTAGCGGGAGGGAGCAGTTCTTC
>TRBV7-4|-|TRBD1|TRBJ2-3
CASSLGDRGIGDTQYF
TGTGCCAGCAGCTTGGGGGACAGGGGAATAGGAGATACGCAGTATTTT
>TRBV20-1|few|-|TRBJ2-1
CSARAGVSSYNEQFF
TGCAGTGCTAGAGCAGGGGTAAGCTCCTACAATGAGCAGTTCTTC
>TRBV5-1|many|TRBD2|TRBJ2-2
CASSLGLADNTGELFF
TGCGCCAGCAGCTTGGGGCTAGCGGACAACACCGGGGAGCTGTTTTTT
>TRBV7-7|many|-|TRBJ2-5
CASSLDRQETQYF
TGTGCCAGCAGCCTCGACAGACAAGAGACCCAGTACTTC
>TRBV9|few|TRBD1|TRBJ2-1
CASSVLTGGDEQFF
TGTGCCAGCAGCGTATTGACAGGGGGCGATGAGCAGTTCTTC
>TRBV20-1|-|-|TRBJ2-3
CSARLVGRADTQYF
TGCAGTGCTAGATTGGTGGGTAGAGCAGATACGCAGTATTTT
>TRBV3-1|few|-|TRBJ1-5
CASSQRDQPQHF
TGTGCCAGCAGCCAAAGAGATCAGCCCCAGCATTTT
>TRBV7-7|-|-|TRBJ1-4
CASSSGSGAKLFF
TGTGCCAGCAGCTCCGGTTCAGGGGCGAAACTGTTTTTT
>TRBV10-3|-|-|TRBJ2-6
CATVKTGTSGANVLTF
TGTGCCACGGTGAAGACAGGGACTAGTGGGGCCAACGTCCTGACTTTC
>TRBV25-1|few|-|TRBJ2-3
CASSESFRVRRSTDTQYF
TGTGCCAGCAGTGAAAGCTTTCGGGTCCGGCGGAGCACAGATACGCAGTATTTT
>TRBV9|-|-|TRBJ2-1
CASSGDYYNEQFF
TGTGCCAGCAGCGGTGACTACTACAATGAGCAGTTCTTC
>TRBV7-8|many|-|TRBJ2-1
CASSQTTNEQFF
TGTGCCAGCAGCCAGACTACCAATGAGCAGTTCTTC
>TRBV5-1|few|TRBD1|TRBJ2-5
CASSLWGQGSGQETQYF
TGCGCCAGCAGCTTGTGGGGACAGGGATCGGGCCAAGAGACCCAGTACTTC
>TRBV29-1|-|-|TRBJ2-5
CSVEGLSYQETQYF
TGCAGCGTGGAGGGACTCTCGTACCAAGAGACCCAGTACTTC
>TRBV20-1|-|-|TRBJ2-3
CSASWLAEGGARADTQYF
TGCAGTGCTAGTTGGCTAGCGGAGGGGGGAGCCAGAGCAGATACGCAGTATTTT
>TRBV25-1|-|-|TRBJ1-5
CASSEFCQPQHF
TGTGCCAGCAGTGAATTTTGTCAGCCCCAGCATTTT
>TRBV7-9|-|TRBD1|TRBJ1-6
CASSLLTGGDSPLHF
TGTGCCAGCAGCTTACTTACAGGGGGCGATTCACCCCTCCACTTT
>TRBV12-3/TRBV12-4|few|TRBD2|TRBJ2-3
CASSGGTSADTQYF
TGTGCCAGCAGCGGGGGGACTAGCGCAGATACGCAGTATTTT
>TRBV12-3/TRBV12-4|-|-|TRBJ2-7
CASSSPWRSSYEQYF
TGTGCCAGCAGTTCTCCCTGGAGGTCCTCCTACGAGCAGTACTTC
>TRBV11-2|-|TRBD2|TRBJ2-3
CASSSGTSGFPDTQYF
TGTGCCAGCAGCTCAGGGACTAGCGGGTTTCCAGATACGCAGTATTTT
>TRBV19|-|-|TRBJ1-5
CASSIFPRGTGSSQPQHF
TGTGCCAGTAGTATTTTCCCCCGGGGTACTGGCAGTAGTCAGCCCCAGCATTTT
>TRBV6-2/TRBV6-3|-|-|TRBJ2-7
CASTQAYEQYF
TGTGCCAGCACCCAAGCCTACGAGCAGTACTTC
>TRBV29-1|few|-|TRBJ2-5
CSVDPTGSVQYF
TGCAGCGTTGACCCAACAGGCTCCGTCCAGTACTTC
>TRBV5-1|-|-|TRBJ2-7
CASSPILPYEQYF
TGCGCCAGCAGCCCCATATTGCCCTACGAGCAGTACTTC
>TRBV4-2|many|TRBD1|TRBJ1-5
CASSRFTGGNQPQHF
TGTGCCAGCAGCCGATTCACAGGGGGCAATCAGCCCCAGCATTTT
>TRBV14|-|-|TRBJ2-5
CASSQVGVRETQYF
TGTGCCAGCAGCCAAGTGGGGGTTCGAGAGACCCAGTACTTC
>TRBV7-9|few|TRBD2|TRBJ2-5
CASSARLAGFGQETQYF
TGTGCCAGCAGCGCACGACTAGCGGGATTTGGCCAAGAGACCCAGTACTTC
>TRBV7-2|-|-|TRBJ1-5
CASSSQGAGQPQHF
TGTGCCAGCAGCTCACAGGGAGCAGGTCAGCCCCAGCATTTT
>TRBV5-1|few|-|TRBJ2-7
CASSSDTHEQYF
TGCGCCAGCAGCTCAGACACCCACGAGCAGTACTTC
>TRBV28|few|-|TRBJ1-4
CASSYGQYATNEKLFF
TGTGCCAGCAGTTACGGACAGTATGCAACTAATGAAAAACTGTTTTTT
>TRBV29-1|few|TRBD2|TRBJ2-3
CSVEKAGGTDTQYF
TGCAGCGTTGAAAAAGCGGGAGGGACAGATACGCAGTATTTT
>TRBV12-3/TRBV12-4|many|TRBD2|TRBJ2-1
CASSLAGGRNEQFF
TGTGCCAGCAGTCTAGCGGGAGGGAGGAATGAGCAGTTCTTC